This entry lists 19 T cell receptor beta chains sequenced from one sample in a study of blood T cells in healthy people across ages. Sample-barcoded 5' priming and a J-beta primer mix drove a second PCR of roughly 7 to 11 cycles. Each CDR3 protein gets one entry after TCRdb re-called the 5' RACE reads with MiXCR. The sample shows roughly 700,000 distinct CDR3 sequences, 49% of them seen only once. What was sequenced was blood. The source of these receptors is a woman aged 55-70 years in good health.

The V and J genes are TRBV15 and TRBJ1-1, with a tentative D call TRBD1 (6 bases). From germline, CDR1 is LNHNV and CDR2 YYDKDF (reference sequence). Trimming took off 8 bases at V and 2 bases at J, with 18 bases between the two ends. The length of the CDR3 is 15 residues. The CDR3 nucleotides read TGTGCCACCGGCCCGGCGGGGGGGCTTAACACTGAAGCTTTCTTT. Its translation: CATGPAGGLNTEAFF.

The chain combines TRBV4-2 with TRBJ2-7; TRBD2 agrees at 12 bases. The V segment lost 0 bases and the J segment 4 bases; nucleotides outside the gene matches: 10. The CDR3 runs 18 residues. Per the germline V gene, CDR1 is LGHNA and CDR2 is YNFKEQ. CDR3 loop: CASSQDLAGGPGGYEQYF. In DNA form, the CDR3 reads TGTGCCAGCAGCCAAGATCTAGCGGGAGGGCCTGGGGGTTACGAGCAGTACTTC.

The V call is TRBV13, the J call TRBJ2-3; the match to TRBD1 covers 7 bases. J was trimmed by 2 bases and V by 5 bases; bases with no gene match: 4. This CDR3 comprises 14 residues. Germline assignment: CDR1 PRHDT and CDR2 FYEKMQ (reference sequence). The CDR3 loop is CASSHGTATDTQYF. The CDR3 DNA reads TGTGCCAGCAGCCATGGGACAGCCACAGATACGCAGTATTTT.

This clonotype has more than one count but fewer than ten. The gene calls are TRBV5-5 and TRBJ2-7; TRBD2 aligns across 10 bases. CDR1 is SGHKS, CDR2 YYEKEE, per germline (reference sequence). Germline trimming cut 2 bases from V and 4 bases from J; bases unmatched to any gene: 6. The CDR3 runs to 15 residues. DNA of the CDR3: TGTGCCAGCAGCTTAAGCGGGAGGGCCGGTTACGAGCAGTACTTC. It encodes CASSLSGRAGYEQYF.

The J gene is TRBJ1-5, the V gene TRBV24-1; no firm D call. V lost 4 bases and J lost 4, with 4 bases in between. The CDR3 sequence is 12 residues long. In germline, CDR1 is KGHDR, CDR2 SFDVKD. CDR3 coding DNA: TGTGCCACCAGTGAACATAATCAGCCCCAGCATTTT. It specifies CATSEHNQPQHF.

The chain has TRBV20-1 and TRBJ2-3; 8 nucleotides match TRBD2. CDR3 size: 15 residues. Germline CDR1 reads DFQATT; CDR2 reads SNEGSKA (reference sequence). Losses at the gene ends were 6 bases for V and 1 base for J; bases not matched to a gene: 9. The CDR3 loop reads CSAQQPGRGTDTQYF. CDR3 DNA sequence: TGCAGTGCCCAGCAACCCGGGAGGGGCACAGATACGCAGTATTTT.

The chain has TRBV12-3 or TRBV12-4 and TRBJ2-3, with 7 bases lining up with TRBD2. The ends lost 9 bases at V and 0 bases at J; junction bases unmatched: 6. This CDR3 comprises 14 residues. The CDR3 protein is CASSPGRSTDTQYF. Here the CDR3 DNA reads TGTGCCAGTTCCCCCGGGAGGAGCACAGATACGCAGTATTTT.

J is TRBJ2-4 and V is TRBV28; TRBD2 matches 7 bases. After removal of 6 bases from V and 15 bases from J, the junction contained 8 bases not matched to a gene. The CDR3 spans 11 residues. The germline CDR1 and CDR2 sequences are MDHEN and SYDVKM. DNA of the CDR3: TGTGCCAGCAGGGGGACTATTCGTCTGTACTTC. It yields the protein CASRGTIRLYF.

Points on this clonotype: This may be a read error: a much more frequent sequence differs by one nucleotide. The chain joins TRBV7-2 to TRBJ2-7, with TRBD2 as a possible D gene (5 bases). The tail of the sequence fits TRBJ2-5 better, so the J call may be wrong. Germline V gives CDR1 SGHTA, CDR2 FQGNSA. There are 16 residues in the CDR3. The CDR3: CAGSLALGRSGETQYF. CDR3 DNA sequence: TGTGCCGGCAGCTTAGCGCTGGGCCGTTCGGGAGAGACCCAGTACTTC.

The J gene is TRBJ1-2, the V gene TRBV6-1, with TRBD1 as a possible D gene (5 bases). CDR1 is MNHNS and CDR2 is SASEGT in the germline V gene. Deletions cut 3 bases from V and 3 bases from J, with 14 bases between. The CDR3 runs 15 residues. The CDR3 DNA reads TGTGCCAGCAGTGATCAGGGTTCACCTGACTATGGCTACACCTTC. Translation: CASSDQGSPDYGYTF.

In its sample, this clonotype was seen a few times. The rearrangement joins TRBV7-9 to TRBJ2-1; no clear D. This CDR3 comprises 15 residues. Germline V gene sequence: CDR1 SEHNR, CDR2 FQNEAQ (reference sequence). The V gene lost 4 bases and the J gene lost 5 bases, with 15 bases spanning the gap. CDR3 loop: CASSSPLSPHNEQFF. CDR3 nucleotides: TGTGCCAGCAGCTCCCCCTTGAGCCCCCACAATGAGCAGTTCTTC.

V and J are TRBV20-1 and TRBJ2-7; possibly TRBD1 for D (6 bases). V was shortened by 2 bases and J by 4 bases, with 18 bases between the two germline ends. The CDR3 is made up of 15 amino acids. CDR1 is DFQATT, CDR2 SNEGSKA, per germline (reference sequence). This CDR3 reads CSARSGTGLGYEQYF. For the CDR3, the DNA is TGCAGTGCTAGATCGGGAACAGGGCTGGGGTACGAGCAGTACTTC.

This clonotype was counted a few times. This clone may be a read error of a much larger clone one base away. The V gene is TRBV5-1, the J gene TRBJ2-7; no definite D call. The CDR3 is made up of 14 amino acids. CDR1 SGHRS and CDR2 YFSETQ come from the germline V gene. CDR3 sequence (DNA): TGCGCCAGCAGCTTGCCCTCGAGCTCCTGCGAGCAGTACTTC. The encoded protein is CASSLPSSSCEQYF.

V usage is TRBV28 and J usage is TRBJ2-5; the D gene is possibly TRBD2 (6 bases). The CDR3 contains 13 residues. CDR1 is MDHEN, CDR2 SYDVKM, per germline. V lost 7 bases and J lost 4, with 13 bases in between. This CDR3 reads CASKHRDLETQYF. The CDR3 DNA reads TGTGCCAGCAAGCACCGGGACTTAGAGACCCAGTACTTC.

This clonotype was counted ten times or more. This rearrangement joins TRBV6-2 or TRBV6-3 to TRBJ2-7; TRBD2 might be the D (5 bases). The CDR3 loop spans 14 amino acids. CDR1 is MNHEY, CDR2 SVGEGT, per germline. With 7 bases removed from V and 1 base from J, the gap between germline ends came to 14 bases. CDR3 residues: CASISEGFSYEQYF. CDR3 DNA sequence: TGTGCCAGCATCTCTGAGGGATTTTCCTACGAGCAGTACTTC.

The chain employs TRBV5-6 and TRBJ2-7; 7 positions agree with TRBD1. J gave up 2 bases and V 2 bases, and 10 bases lay outside the gene matches. There are 16 residues in the CDR3. Per germline, CDR1 SGHDT and CDR2 YYEEEE. The CDR3 region has the DNA TGTGCCAGCAGCTTTATGACCGGGACAGTAACCTACGAGCAGTACTTC. Its translation is CASSFMTGTVTYEQYF.

This clonotype was observed a single time. This chain uses TRBV7-3 with TRBJ1-4; 9 nucleotides line up with TRBD1. The CDR3 has 15 amino acids. With 5 bases clipped from V and 5 bases from J, the junction kept 6 bases outside the gene matches. Germline lookup yields CDR1 SGHTA and CDR2 FQGTGA. In DNA form, the CDR3 reads TGTGCCAGCAGCGTGACAGGGGGGACGAATGAAAAACTGTTTTTT. It translates to CASSVTGGTNEKLFF.

This chain links TRBV12-3 or TRBV12-4 with TRBJ2-1; 9 bases are shared with TRBD2. The CDR3 length is 14 residues. Trimming cost V 6 bases and J 4 bases; bases outside gene matches: 4. The CDR3 sequence is CASRQLAGYNEQFF. CDR3 sequence (DNA): TGTGCCAGCAGGCAGCTAGCGGGGTACAATGAGCAGTTCTTC.

This clonotype was observed at least ten times. V gene TRBV27 combines with J gene TRBJ1-2, with D possibly TRBD1 on 6 matching bases. In germline, CDR1 is MNHEY, CDR2 SMNVEV (reference sequence). The CDR3 has 12 residues. V lost 5 bases, J lost 8 bases, and 12 bases lay in between. This CDR3 is CASSPGTRGYTF. The CDR3 nucleotides read TGTGCCAGCAGTCCCGGGACAAGAGGCTACACCTTC.